These 8 T cell receptor beta chains were sequenced from one sample in a study of cytomegalovirus exposure and HLA in healthy donors. A multiplex PCR was run with 60 Vbeta primers and 13 Jbeta primers. Sequencing used immunoSEQ multiplex PCR; TCRdb keeps in-frame clones, though not all of them. Among about 82,000 clones, over 65% were seen once, and the ten largest hold about 3.5%. Specimen: PBMCs. The source is a man aged 45-65 years in good health and CMV-seronegative.

This clone was detected a few times. The V gene is TRBV10-3, the J gene TRBJ2-2; 9 bases map to TRBD1. The CDR3 covers 16 residues. Germline V gene sequence: CDR1 ENHRY, CDR2 SYGVKD. Losses at the gene ends were 4 bases for V and 5 bases for J; bases not matched to a gene: 8. CDR3 bases: TGTGCCATCAGTGGGACAGGGGTTGGTTTGACCGGGGAGCTGTTTTTT. Residues: CAISGTGVGLTGELFF.

In DNA form, the CDR3 reads TGTGCCAGCAGCTTAGATTGGTTCGGCAACGTCCTGACTTTC. Its protein product is CASSLDWFGNVLTF. The chain combines TRBV11-3 with TRBJ2-6; D unclear. V was pared by 0 bases and J by 9 bases, with 9 bases between. The CDR3 has 14 residues. Germline V gives CDR1 SGHNT, CDR2 YENEEA. Based on the CDR3 plus reference TRBV11-3 and TRBJ2-6, the full variable domain is EAGVVQSPRYKIIEKKQPVAFWCNPISGHNTLYWYLQNLGQGPELLIRYENEEAVDDSQLPKDRFSAERLKGVDSTLKIQPAELGDSAVYLCASSLDWFGNVLTFGAGSRLTVL.

The rearrangement joins TRBV25-1 to TRBJ1-4, with D hard to call. V lost 6 bases and J 6 bases, leaving 14 bases between the germline ends. The CDR3 is 14 residues long. Germline assignment: CDR1 MGHDK and CDR2 SYGVNS. The CDR3 spells CASSLLGRDEKLFF. CDR3 bases: TGTGCCAGCAGCTTACTGGGGAGGGATGAAAAACTGTTTTTT. Supplemented by reference TRBV25-1 and TRBJ1-4, the full variable domain reads EADIYQTPRYLVIGTGKKITLECSQTMGHDKMYWYQQDPGMELHLIHYSYGVNSTEKGDLSSESTVSRIRTEHFPLTLESARPSHTSQYLCASSLLGRDEKLFFGSGTQLSVL.

The V call is TRBV5-1, the J call TRBJ2-4; 9 bases are shared with TRBD2. CDR3 length equals 16 residues. The J segment lost 5 bases and the V segment lost 4 bases, leaving 10 bases of the junction unmatched. CDR1 SGHRS and CDR2 YFSETQ come from the germline V gene. The CDR3 loop reads CASSTGTSRSENIQYF. DNA for the CDR3: TGCGCCAGCAGCACAGGGACTAGCCGATCCGAAAACATTCAGTACTTC.

J is TRBJ2-7 and V is TRBV11-3, with 12 bases matching TRBD2. The CDR3 totals 14 residues. After removal of 5 bases from V and 2 bases from J, the junction contained 1 base not matched to a gene. CDR1 is SGHNT, CDR2 YENEEA, per germline. In nucleotides, the CDR3 is TGTGCCAGCAGCGCTAGCGGGGGGGCCTACGAGCAGTACTTC. It codes for CASSASGGAYEQYF.

V gene TRBV30 combines with J gene TRBJ1-2; D is perhaps TRBD1 (6 bases). V lost 2 bases and J lost 4, with 17 bases in between. This CDR3 is 15 amino acids long. Germline V lookup: CDR1 GTSNPN, CDR2 SVGIG (reference sequence). CDR3 in DNA: TGTGCCTGGAGTACAGGGCGTTCAAATCGCTATGGCTACACCTTC. Translated, it gives CAWSTGRSNRYGYTF.

V and J are TRBV5-1 and TRBJ2-5; 16 bases map to TRBD2. Germline lookup yields CDR1 SGHRS and CDR2 YFSETQ. Trimming cost V 4 bases and J 5 bases; bases outside gene matches: 5. This CDR3 is 16 amino acids long. The CDR3 DNA reads as TGCGCCAGCAGCAAGGGACTAGCGGGGGGGCTTGAGACCCAGTACTTC. The encoded protein is CASSKGLAGGLETQYF.

The V call is TRBV20-1, the J call TRBJ2-7, with no clear D. Germline V gene sequence: CDR1 DFQATT, CDR2 SNEGSKA (reference sequence). V lost 0 bases, J lost 5 bases, and 5 bases lay in between. This CDR3 has 11 amino acids. DNA for the CDR3: TGCAGTGCTAGAGATATCCACGAGCAGTACTTC. It yields the protein CSARDIHEQYF.